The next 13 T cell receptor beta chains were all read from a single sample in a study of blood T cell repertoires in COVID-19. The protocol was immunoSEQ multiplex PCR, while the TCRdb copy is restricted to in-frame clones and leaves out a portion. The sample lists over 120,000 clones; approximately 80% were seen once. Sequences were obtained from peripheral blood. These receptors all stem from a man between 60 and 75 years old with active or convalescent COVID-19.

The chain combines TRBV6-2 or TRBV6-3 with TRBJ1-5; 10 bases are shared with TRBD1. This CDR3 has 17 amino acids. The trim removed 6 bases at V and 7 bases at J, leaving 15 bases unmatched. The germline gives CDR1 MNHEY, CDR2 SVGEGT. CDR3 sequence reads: CASSTRAGTGANQPQHF. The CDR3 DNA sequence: TGTGCCAGCAGCACTAGAGCCGGGACAGGGGCCAACCAGCCCCAGCATTTT.

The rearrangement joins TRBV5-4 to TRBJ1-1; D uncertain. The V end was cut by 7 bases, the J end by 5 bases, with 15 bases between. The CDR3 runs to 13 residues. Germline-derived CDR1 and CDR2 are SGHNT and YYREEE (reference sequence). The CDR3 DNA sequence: TGTGCCAGCTCTCCGGGAAGGGAAACTGAAGCTTTCTTT. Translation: CASSPGRETEAFF.

CDR3 in amino acids: CASSLEGHPVANEKLFF. The CDR3 nucleotides are TGTGCCAGCAGCTTGGAGGGACACCCAGTAGCTAATGAAAAACTGTTTTTT. V and J are TRBV5-6 and TRBJ1-4, with TRBD1 as a possible D gene (6 bases). The CDR3 covers 17 residues. V lost 0 bases to trimming and J lost 3 bases, with 15 bases between them. Germline CDR1 and CDR2: SGHDT and YYEEEE.

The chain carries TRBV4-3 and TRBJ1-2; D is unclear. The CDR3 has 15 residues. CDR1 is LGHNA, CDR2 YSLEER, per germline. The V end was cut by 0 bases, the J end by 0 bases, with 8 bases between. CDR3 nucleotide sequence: TGCGCCAGCAGCCAAGACCGGGAGTCTAACTATGGCTACACCTTC. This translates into CASSQDRESNYGYTF.

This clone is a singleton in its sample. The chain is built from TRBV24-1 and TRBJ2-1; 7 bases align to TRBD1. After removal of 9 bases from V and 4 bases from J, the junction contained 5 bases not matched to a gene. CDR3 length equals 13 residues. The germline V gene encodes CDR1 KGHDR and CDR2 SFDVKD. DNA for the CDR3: TGTGCCACCGCCCACAGGGGTTACAATGAGCAGTTCTTC. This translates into CATAHRGYNEQFF.

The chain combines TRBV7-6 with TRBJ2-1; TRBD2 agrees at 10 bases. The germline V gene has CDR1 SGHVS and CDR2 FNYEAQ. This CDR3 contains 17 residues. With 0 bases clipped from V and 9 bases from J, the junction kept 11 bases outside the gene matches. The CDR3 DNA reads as TGTGCCAGCAGCTTAGCGGGGGGAGCGGGAGGGCCGCGTGAGCAGTTCTTC. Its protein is CASSLAGGAGGPREQFF.

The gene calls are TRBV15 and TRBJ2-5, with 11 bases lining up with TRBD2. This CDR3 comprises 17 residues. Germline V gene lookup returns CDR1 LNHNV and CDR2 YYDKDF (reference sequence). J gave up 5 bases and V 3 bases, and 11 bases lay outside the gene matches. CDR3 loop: CATSSHIAGGPRETQYF. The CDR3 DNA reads TGTGCCACCAGCAGTCATATAGCGGGAGGGCCGCGGGAGACCCAGTACTTC.

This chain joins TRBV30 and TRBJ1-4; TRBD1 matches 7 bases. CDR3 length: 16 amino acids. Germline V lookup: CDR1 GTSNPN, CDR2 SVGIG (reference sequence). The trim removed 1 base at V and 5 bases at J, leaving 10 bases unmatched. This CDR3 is CAWSANPTGPNEKLFF. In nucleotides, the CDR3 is TGTGCCTGGAGTGCGAACCCGACAGGGCCCAATGAAAAACTGTTTTTT.

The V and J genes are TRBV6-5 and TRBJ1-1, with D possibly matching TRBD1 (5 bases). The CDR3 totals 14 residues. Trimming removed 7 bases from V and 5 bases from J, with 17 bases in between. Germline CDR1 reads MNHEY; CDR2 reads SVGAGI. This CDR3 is CASIARGGITEAFF. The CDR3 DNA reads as TGTGCCAGCATCGCACGGGGGGGTATAACTGAAGCTTTCTTT.

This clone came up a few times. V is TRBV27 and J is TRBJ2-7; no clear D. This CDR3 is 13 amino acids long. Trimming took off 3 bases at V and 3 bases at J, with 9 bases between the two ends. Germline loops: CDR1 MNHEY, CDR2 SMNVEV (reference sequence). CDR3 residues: CASSLGRSYEQYF. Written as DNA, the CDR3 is TGTGCCAGCAGTTTGGGCCGTAGCTACGAGCAGTACTTC.

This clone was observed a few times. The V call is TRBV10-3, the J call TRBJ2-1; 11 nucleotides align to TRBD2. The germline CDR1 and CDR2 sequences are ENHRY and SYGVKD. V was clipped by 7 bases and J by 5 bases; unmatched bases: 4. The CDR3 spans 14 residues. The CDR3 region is CAIKLAGGNNEQFF. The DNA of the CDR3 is TGTGCCATCAAGCTAGCGGGGGGTAACAATGAGCAGTTCTTC.

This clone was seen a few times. The CDR3 loop reads CASRLGTSDTQYF. For the CDR3, the DNA is TGTGCCAGCAGACTCGGGACTTCCGATACGCAGTATTTT. The chain employs TRBV12-3 or TRBV12-4 and TRBJ2-3, with a tentative D call TRBD2 (6 bases). This CDR3 comprises 13 residues. V dropped 6 bases and J dropped 6 bases, with 13 bases sitting between them.

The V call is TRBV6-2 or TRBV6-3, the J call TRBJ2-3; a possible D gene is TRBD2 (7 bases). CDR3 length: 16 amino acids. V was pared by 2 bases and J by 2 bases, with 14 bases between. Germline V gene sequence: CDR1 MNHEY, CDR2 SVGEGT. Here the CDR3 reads CASSYLPRGATDTQYF. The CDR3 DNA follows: TGTGCCAGCAGTTACCTCCCCCGGGGGGCCACAGATACGCAGTATTTT.